Each of the 5 T cell receptor beta chains below was sequenced from the same sample in a study of low-dose radiotherapy and immunotherapy resistance in tumors. TRAV and TRBV primers primed cDNA for both TCRalpha and TCRbeta. Both a constant-region primer and a V-primer adapter served to amplify TCRs across roughly 20 PCR cycles. One entry per CDR3 protein results from TCRdb running MiXCR on the reads. The repertoire consists of more than 85,000 distinct CDR3 sequences, with 9.4% occurring once and the leading ten covering 0.8% to 1.3%. Time point reported: before trial treatment. The sequenced sample was PBMCs, obtained before treatment. The receptors come from a male donor with prostate cancer.

This chain links TRBV5-8 with TRBJ1-2; D might be TRBD1 (5 bases). The germline V gene encodes CDR1 SGHTS and CDR2 YDEGEE. The length of the CDR3 is 15 residues. V was clipped by 3 bases and J by 8 bases, with 20 bases between them. The CDR3 DNA follows: TGTGCCAGCAGCTCACCGGGGGTCGGGGGTATCGGCTACACCTTC. It specifies CASSSPGVGGIGYTF.

This clonotype has at least ten counts. The chain uses TRBV10-3 and TRBJ1-6; 7 bases fit TRBD1. The germline CDR1 and CDR2 sequences are ENHRY and SYGVKD. The CDR3 is made up of 13 amino acids. V dropped 8 bases and J dropped 11; count of bases not matched to a gene: 9. Here the CDR3 DNA reads TGTGCCATCCGGGGACAGCCAAGGGCACCCCTCCACTTT. Translated, it gives CAIRGQPRAPLHF.

The sample holds many counts of this clonotype. The CDR3 region has the DNA TGTGCCAGCAGCTTAATCCCAGATACGCAGTATTTT. Its translation: CASSLIPDTQYF. V and J are TRBV7-2 and TRBJ2-3; D not resolved. Germline CDR1 SGHTA, CDR2 FQGNSA. This CDR3 is built from 12 residues. The V and J ends lost 2 bases and 4 bases respectively, with 4 bases between them. The full variable domain, its missing parts supplied by reference TRBV7-2 and TRBJ2-3, is GAGVSQSPSNKVTEKGKDVELRCDPISGHTALYWYRQSLGQGLEFLIYFQGNSAPDKSGLPSDRFSAERTGGSVSTLTIQRTQQEDSAVYLCASSLIPDTQYFGPGTRLTVL.

V and J are TRBV19 and TRBJ2-1, with a possible D match to TRBD2 (6 bases). Germline V lookup: CDR1 LNHDA, CDR2 SQIVND (reference sequence). The V end was cut by 6 bases, the J end by 8 bases, with 20 bases between. The CDR3 sequence is 15 residues long. The CDR3 is CASRGRPAAIDEQFF. For the CDR3, the DNA is TGTGCCAGTAGAGGGAGGCCAGCGGCTATCGATGAGCAGTTCTTC.

This clonotype was seen at least ten times. V and J are TRBV13 and TRBJ2-1; 10 bases match TRBD1. The V gene's germline CDR1 is PRHDT and CDR2 FYEKMQ (reference sequence). The V segment lost 4 bases and the J segment 7 bases; nucleotides outside the gene matches: 4. CDR3 length: 14 amino acids. The CDR3 loop reads CASSSGTGENEQFF. The DNA for the CDR3 is TGTGCCAGCAGCTCGGGGACAGGGGAGAATGAGCAGTTCTTC.